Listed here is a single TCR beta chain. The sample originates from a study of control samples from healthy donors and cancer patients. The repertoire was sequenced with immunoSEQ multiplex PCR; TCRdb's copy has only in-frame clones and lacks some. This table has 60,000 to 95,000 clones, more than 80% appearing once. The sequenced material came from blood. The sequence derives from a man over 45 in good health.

CDR3 DNA sequence: TGTGCCAGCAGCATTCGGGACGGACCCAATTCACCCCTCCACTTT. It yields the protein CASSIRDGPNSPLHF. The chain employs TRBV11-3 and TRBJ1-6; weak D call: TRBD1 (5 bases). Germline loops: CDR1 SGHNT, CDR2 YENEEA. V was cut by 5 bases and J by 7 bases, with 15 bases left in between. The CDR3 length is 15 residues.